This T cell receptor beta chain came from a study of spatial heterogeneity in lung cancer. Germline V gene data show CDR1 as KGHSH and CDR2 as LQKENI. V dropped 4 bases and J dropped 0 bases, with 10 bases sitting between them. This CDR3 has 15 residues. TCRdb re-called the 5' RACE reads with MiXCR, one entry per CDR3 protein. The top ten hold 21% of the sample, which has over 85,000 distinct CDR3 sequences, 15% to 20% seen once. Specified time point: blood at routine non-recurrence follow-up after resection. The authors sequenced whole RNA from tumor, nontumor lung or frozen PBMC without sorting. This clonotype originated in a male donor with early-stage non-small cell lung cancer. The specimen was PBMCs, collected at follow-up. The V gene is TRBV18, the J gene TRBJ1-3; D is undetermined. DNA for the CDR3: TGTGCCAGCTCACTCACTCAGGACTCTGGAAACACCATATATTTT. Translation: CASSLTQDSGNTIYF.